What follows are 19 T cell receptor beta chains derived from one specimen sequenced in a study of cytomegalovirus exposure and HLA in healthy donors. Use of 60 Vbeta and 13 Jbeta primers characterized the PCR. Assay: immunoSEQ multiplex PCR; the TCRdb copy retains only in-frame clones and omits some. The sample carries 130,000 or so clones, around 75% recorded once. The sample taken for sequencing was PBMCs. These receptors were taken from a woman in her forties or fifties in good health and CMV-seropositive.

About this clone itself: This CDR3 is also generated by other DNA sequences in the sample. The V and J genes are TRBV6-5 and TRBJ2-3, with D perhaps matching TRBD2 (5 bases). CDR1 and CDR2 from the germline V gene are MNHEY and SVGAGI. The CDR3 is 13 amino acids. Trimming removed 8 bases from V and 0 bases from J, with 9 bases in between. Here the CDR3 reads CASRPGSTDTQYF. In DNA, the CDR3 is TGTGCCAGCCGGCCGGGGAGCACAGATACGCAGTATTTT.

The rearrangement uses TRBV5-4 and TRBJ2-3; 7 positions agree with TRBD2. V was clipped by 0 bases and J by 5 bases; unmatched bases: 6. The V gene's germline CDR1 is SGHNT and CDR2 YYREEE (reference sequence). The CDR3 loop spans 15 amino acids. The CDR3 reads CASSLGTSVIDTQYF. The CDR3 DNA reads TGTGCCAGCAGCTTGGGTACTAGCGTTATAGATACGCAGTATTTT.

The gene calls are TRBV29-1 and TRBJ2-7; D may be TRBD1 (6 bases). V was pared by 3 bases and J by 3 bases, with 9 bases between. The CDR3 length is 12 residues. Germline-derived CDR1 and CDR2 are SQVTM and ANQGSEA. The CDR3 nucleotides are TGCAGCGTTGATAGGGGGAACTACGAGCAGTACTTC. Protein: CSVDRGNYEQYF.

The chain employs TRBV25-1 and TRBJ1-2; a weak D match, TRBD1 (5 bases). Looked up from germline, CDR1 is MGHDK and CDR2 is SYGVNS. V lost 5 bases and J 4 bases, leaving 14 bases between the germline ends. The CDR3 contains 14 residues. CDR3 nucleotides: TGTGCCAGCAGTTTGGGGGGGTCGGGCTATGGCTACACCTTC. Protein: CASSLGGSGYGYTF.

This sequence joins TRBV7-2 and TRBJ2-1; weak D call: TRBD2 (6 bases). V was trimmed by 2 bases and J by 5 bases, leaving 16 bases between them. CDR1 SGHTA and CDR2 FQGNSA come from the germline V gene. This CDR3 has 16 amino acids. CDR3 in DNA: TGTGCCAGCAGCTTACTGGGGACTCCCCCCGACAATGAGCAGTTCTTC. This gives the protein CASSLLGTPPDNEQFF.

The V call is TRBV4-3, the J call TRBJ1-2, with TRBD1 matching 10 bases. The CDR3 is made up of 17 amino acids. With V trimmed by 0 bases and J by 8 bases, 12 bases remained unmatched. CDR1 and CDR2 (germline): LGHNA, YSLEER. The CDR3 sequence is CASSQDGTGETFNGYTF. In DNA, the CDR3 is TGCGCCAGCAGCCAAGATGGGACAGGGGAGACCTTTAACGGCTACACCTTC.

This sequence joins TRBV7-8 and TRBJ1-1; D call uncertain. Looked up from germline, CDR1 is SGHVS and CDR2 is FQNEAQ. This CDR3 has 14 residues. V was shortened by 1 base and J by 6 bases, with 12 bases between the two germline ends. The CDR3 sequence is CASSLDQRMAEAFF. CDR3 bases: TGTGCCAGCAGCTTAGACCAGAGGATGGCTGAAGCTTTCTTT.

V and J are TRBV25-1 and TRBJ2-5, with D possibly being TRBD1 (5 bases). Germline lookup yields CDR1 MGHDK and CDR2 SYGVNS. The CDR3 covers 15 residues. Trimming removed 4 bases from V and 5 bases from J, with 17 bases in between. The CDR3 reads CASSARGQGRETQYF. CDR3 DNA sequence: TGTGCCAGCAGTGCGCGCGGCCAGGGCAGGGAGACCCAGTACTTC.

The genes are TRBV7-2 and TRBJ2-5; D remains ambiguous. CDR3 length equals 14 residues. V was cut by 0 bases and J by 5 bases, with 10 bases left in between. Germline assignment: CDR1 SGHTA and CDR2 FQGNSA. The CDR3 nucleotides read TGTGCCAGCAGCTTAGCGCGAGACACTGAGACCCAGTACTTC. This translates into CASSLARDTETQYF.

The V gene is TRBV7-8, the J gene TRBJ2-5, with 8 bases aligning to TRBD1. The V and J ends lost 5 bases and 2 bases, in that order; junction bases with no gene match: 1. Looked up from germline, CDR1 is SGHVS and CDR2 is FQNEAQ. The CDR3 is 13 residues long. CDR3 nucleotide sequence: TGTGCCAGCAGCCGGGACAGGCAAGAGACCCAGTACTTC. Residues: CASSRDRQETQYF.

This chain joins TRBV7-2 and TRBJ1-4; TRBD1 might be the D (5 bases). Germline CDR1 and CDR2: SGHTA and FQGNSA. This CDR3 region has 14 residues. V was trimmed by 1 base and J by 8 bases, leaving 11 bases between them. This CDR3 reads CASSLGGGGEKLFF. CDR3 nucleotides: TGTGCCAGCAGCTTAGGGGGTGGGGGGGAAAAACTGTTTTTT.

In this sample, this clone turned up a few times. The chain carries TRBV19 and TRBJ1-4; 8 bases are shared with TRBD1. This CDR3 has 13 residues. CDR1 LNHDA and CDR2 SQIVND come from the germline V gene (reference sequence). The junction had 2 bases not matched to a gene; V was cut back by 5 bases and J by 6 bases. This CDR3 is CASSRTGYEKLFF. The CDR3 DNA follows: TGTGCCAGTAGTCGGACAGGGTATGAAAAACTGTTTTTT.

The rearrangement links TRBV6-6 to TRBJ2-5, with unresolved D. The V end lost 0 bases, the J end lost 5 bases, and 13 bases lay between the germline ends. The CDR3 is made up of 15 amino acids. Germline V gene data show CDR1 as MNHNY and CDR2 as SVGAGI (reference sequence). DNA of the CDR3: TGTGCCAGCAGTTACTCTGGGCCGCCGCGCGAGACCCAGTACTTC. As protein: CASSYSGPPRETQYF.

The J gene is TRBJ1-3, the V gene TRBV6-1; no clear D. Per the germline V gene, CDR1 is MNHNS and CDR2 is SASEGT. Trimming shortened V by 4 bases and J by 3 bases, and 10 bases separated the two germline ends. The CDR3 sequence is 14 residues long. Here the CDR3 DNA reads TGTGCCAGCAGTGTAGGTAGCGGTGGAAACACCATATATTTT. Protein: CASSVGSGGNTIYF.

CDR3 nucleotides: TGTGCCAGCTCACCCGGGACAATGGTAACTGAAGCTTTCTTT. This gives the protein CASSPGTMVTEAFF. This sequence joins TRBV18 and TRBJ1-1; TRBD1 is a possible D gene (6 bases). CDR1 is KGHSH and CDR2 is LQKENI in the germline V gene. This CDR3 has 14 amino acids. V was shortened by 3 bases and J by 5 bases, with 13 bases between the two germline ends.

The CDR3 bases are TGTGCCAGCAGCAAAGTCTGGGCTAGCGGGAGGCCCCGGGCAGATACGCAGTATTTT. It encodes CASSKVWASGRPRADTQYF. The J gene is TRBJ2-3, the V gene TRBV21-1; the D call in the table, TRBD2, was not verified against the DNA. TRBV21-1 constitutes a pseudogene. The CDR3 consists of 19 residues.

This chain links TRBV19 with TRBJ1-4, with 7 bases matching TRBD1. CDR3 size: 15 residues. Germline V gene sequence: CDR1 LNHDA, CDR2 SQIVND (reference sequence). V lost 5 bases to trimming and J lost 5 bases; unmatched junction nucleotides: 8. CDR3 sequence (DNA): TGTGCCAGTAGTGGGCGGGACAGCGCAAATGAAAAACTGTTTTTT. Amino acid sequence: CASSGRDSANEKLFF.

This clone was recorded once. This chain uses TRBV5-1 with TRBJ2-5; no reliable D call. The CDR3 length is 14 residues. Germline assignment: CDR1 SGHRS and CDR2 YFSETQ. Trimming stripped 1 base from V and 1 base from J, with 8 bases between. CDR3 protein: CASSLQRSQETQYF. The CDR3 region has the DNA TGCGCCAGCAGCTTGCAAAGGAGCCAAGAGACCCAGTACTTC. The full variable domain, with the rest looked up from reference TRBV5-1 and TRBJ2-5, is KAGVTQTPRYLIKTRGQQVTLSCSPISGHRSVSWYQQTPGQGLQFLFEYFSETQRNKGNFPGRFSGRQFSNSRSEMNVSTLELGDSALYLCASSLQRSQETQYFGPGTRLLVL.

The V and J genes are TRBV7-8 and TRBJ1-1; D may be TRBD1 (6 bases). CDR3 length: 15 residues. V was shortened by 5 bases and J by 5 bases, with 18 bases between the two germline ends. Germline loops: CDR1 SGHVS, CDR2 FQNEAQ. The CDR3: CASSQRTGQITEAFF. CDR3 in DNA: TGTGCCAGCAGCCAACGGACTGGACAGATTACTGAAGCTTTCTTT.